This T cell receptor beta chain was identified in a study of T cell repertoires in cytomegalovirus infection. Study-wide background: In public TCR beta signatures, there were indications of both CMV infection and matching HLA type. The study's findings and limits: In two of eight donors, the top clonotype was HLA-C-restricted CMV-specific. Adding up the frequency of public TCR beta families identified people who carried CMV plus the relevant HLA.

Each CDR3 protein is one row after TCRdb ran MiXCR on the reads. The top ten hold roughly 70% of the sample, which has approximately 110,000 distinct CDR3 sequences, over 40% seen once. This clonotype has only one observation. Its target is not known. Sequenced here: CD8+ T cells from cultured PBMCs, sampled from culture after CMV antigen stimulation. The sequence was collected from a human donor in good health (CMV status not recorded). Some clones in this sample may be carry-over from other donors' samples.

The DNA for the CDR3 is TGTGCCAGCAGTTACCCGGGACCGTATCAGCCCCAGCATTTT. This sequence encodes CASSYPGPYQPQHF. This chain links TRBV6-6 with TRBJ1-5; D might be TRBD1 (5 bases). This CDR3 is built from 14 residues. Germline V lookup: CDR1 MNHNY, CDR2 SVGAGI (reference sequence). V lost 2 bases and J 5 bases, leaving 10 bases between the germline ends.